The 18 T cell receptor beta chains given below trace back to one sample, sequenced in a study of cytomegalovirus exposure and HLA in healthy donors. The primer mix had 60 Vbeta and 13 Jbeta primers. Data came from immunoSEQ multiplex PCR; TCRdb stores just in-frame clones and leaves some out. The sample has about 140,000 clones, approximately 76% seen once. Sample: PBMCs. These receptors were collected from a man aged 40-50 years in good health and CMV-seronegative.

This chain links TRBV7-9 with TRBJ1-6; 9 nucleotides match TRBD1. Germline V lookup: CDR1 SEHNR, CDR2 FQNEAQ (reference sequence). V dropped 5 bases and J dropped 9; count of bases not matched to a gene: 11. This CDR3 comprises 16 residues. In nucleotides, the CDR3 is TGTGCCAGCAGCCCGCCGGGACAGGGTTTGGGTTCACCCCTCCACTTT. As protein: CASSPPGQGLGSPLHF.

The V call is TRBV19, the J call TRBJ1-5, with D possibly TRBD1 on 5 matching bases. V lost 0 bases and J lost 4, with 10 bases in between. This CDR3 has 15 residues. Germline V gives CDR1 LNHDA, CDR2 SQIVND (reference sequence). Here the CDR3 reads CASSIEKAGNQPQHF. CDR3 DNA: TGTGCCAGTAGTATAGAGAAGGCAGGGAATCAGCCCCAGCATTTT.

The rearrangement links TRBV10-3 to TRBJ2-5; D is possibly TRBD1 (6 bases). CDR1 is ENHRY and CDR2 is SYGVKD in the germline V gene. Trimming took 10 bases from V and 3 from J, leaving 21 bases between them. This CDR3 has 15 amino acids. CDR3 amino acids: CATWWGPKTKETQYF. The CDR3 DNA is TGTGCCACCTGGTGGGGGCCGAAAACAAAAGAGACCCAGTACTTC.

This chain links TRBV7-2 with TRBJ2-3; 13 bases fit TRBD2. The CDR3 is 16 residues long. V lost 1 base to trimming and J lost 5 bases; unmatched junction nucleotides: 3. Looked up from germline, CDR1 is SGHTA and CDR2 is FQGNSA. CDR3 nucleotide sequence: TGTGCCAGCAGCTTAGGACTAGCGGGAGGTATAGATACGCAGTATTTT. It is translated as CASSLGLAGGIDTQYF. Full variable domain (rest looked up from reference TRBV7-2 and TRBJ2-3): GAGVSQSPSNKVTEKGKDVELRCDPISGHTALYWYRQSLGQGLEFLIYFQGNSAPDKSGLPSDRFSAERTGGSVSTLTIQRTQQEDSAVYLCASSLGLAGGIDTQYFGPGTRLTVL.

This clone was observed a few times. An end of the junction does not agree with germline; a read error may underlie this. This chain joins TRBV2 and TRBJ2-4; 9 bases fit TRBD1. Per germline, CDR1 SNHLY and CDR2 FYNNEI. This CDR3 is 14 amino acids long. This CDR3 is CASSADRGGNSQYF. In DNA, the CDR3 is TGTGCCAGCAGTGCCGACAGGGGGGGGAACAGTCAGTACTTC.

The chain recombines TRBV4-1 with TRBJ2-7, with 12 bases lining up with TRBD1. This CDR3 has 16 amino acids. The V gene end was trimmed by 4 bases and the J gene end by 1 base; junction bases not matched to a gene: 5. CDR1 MGHRA and CDR2 YSYEKL come from the germline V gene. The CDR3 DNA sequence: TGCGCCAGCAGCCCGATGGGACAGGGGGCGTCCTACGAGCAGTACTTC. Amino acids: CASSPMGQGASYEQYF.

This clone was counted a few times. The chain joins TRBV27 to TRBJ2-6; D gene uncertain. CDR1 is MNHEY and CDR2 is SMNVEV in the germline V gene (reference sequence). V lost 6 bases and J 0 bases, leaving 6 bases between the germline ends. CDR3 length: 14 residues. CDR3 loop: CASSQVSGANVLTF. The CDR3 nucleotides read TGTGCCAGCAGCCAGGTCTCTGGGGCCAACGTCCTGACTTTC.

The V and J genes are TRBV18 and TRBJ2-3; 7 nucleotides match TRBD1. The germline V gene has CDR1 KGHSH and CDR2 LQKENI. V trimming: 6 bases; J trimming: 2 bases; junction bases outside the gene matches: 11. The CDR3 has 16 amino acids. CDR3 in amino acids: CASSSAGTEVTDTQYF. DNA for the CDR3: TGTGCCAGCTCGAGTGCCGGGACAGAGGTCACAGATACGCAGTATTTT.

This clone was seen a few times. V usage is TRBV19 and J usage is TRBJ2-4, with D perhaps TRBD1 (6 bases). Germline CDR1 LNHDA, CDR2 SQIVND (reference sequence). Trimming took off 4 bases at V and 8 bases at J, with 12 bases between the two ends. The CDR3 contains 13 residues. CDR3: CASSRQEDDIQYF. The CDR3 region has the DNA TGTGCCAGTAGTAGACAGGAAGACGACATTCAGTACTTC.

This clone was counted a single time. The V gene is TRBV10-3, the J gene TRBJ2-7, with 7 bases matching TRBD2. Germline assignment: CDR1 ENHRY and CDR2 SYGVKD. Losses at the gene ends were 0 bases for V and 6 bases for J; bases not matched to a gene: 8. This CDR3 comprises 15 residues. CDR3 DNA sequence: TGTGCCATCAGTGAGTCCCTAGCGGCTACTTCCGAGCAGTACTTC. It encodes CAISESLAATSEQYF.

The chain employs TRBV6-5 and TRBJ2-5; TRBD1 matches at 8 bases. Germline lookup yields CDR1 MNHEY and CDR2 SVGAGI. This CDR3 spans 15 amino acids. V was clipped by 0 bases and J by 4 bases; unmatched bases: 4. The DNA for the CDR3 is TGTGCCAGCAGTTACTCGGTCCAGGGGGCAGAGACCCAGTACTTC. Its protein is CASSYSVQGAETQYF.

The chain uses TRBV19 and TRBJ2-7; the match to TRBD1 covers 10 bases. With 7 bases clipped from V and 4 bases from J, the junction kept 7 bases outside the gene matches. In germline, CDR1 is LNHDA, CDR2 SQIVND (reference sequence). The CDR3 totals 14 residues. CDR3 sequence reads: CASTRTGGQYEQYF. CDR3 bases: TGTGCCAGTACCCGGACAGGGGGACAGTACGAGCAGTACTTC.

This clone was recorded a few times. The J gene is TRBJ2-7, the V gene TRBV10-1, with 9 bases identical to TRBD1. CDR1 and CDR2 from the germline V gene are WNHNN and SYGVQD (reference sequence). This CDR3 is 12 amino acids long. V shed 6 bases, J shed 9 bases, and the junction held 6 bases outside the gene matches. The CDR3 here is CASSRQGGAQYF. The CDR3 nucleotides read TGCGCCAGCAGCCGACAGGGGGGAGCGCAGTACTTC.

In its sample, this clone was seen once. J is TRBJ2-7 and V is TRBV5-4, with D possibly being TRBD1 (5 bases). V lost 0 bases and J lost 3, with 16 bases in between. The CDR3 spans 16 residues. CDR1 and CDR2 from the germline V gene are SGHNT and YYREEE (reference sequence). The CDR3 DNA reads as TGTGCCAGCAGCTTGGGATTCAGGGAAGGGAACTACGAGCAGTACTTC. This gives the protein CASSLGFREGNYEQYF.

In DNA, the CDR3 is TGCGCCAGCAGCCTTGGACAGGGAGGCTATAATGAGCAGTTCTTC. Residues: CASSLGQGGYNEQFF. The chain has TRBV5-1 and TRBJ2-1; 8 nucleotides agree with TRBD1. The V gene end was trimmed by 4 bases and the J gene end by 7 bases; junction bases not matched to a gene: 10. Germline V gene lookup returns CDR1 SGHRS and CDR2 YFSETQ. The CDR3 contains 15 residues.

The rearrangement uses TRBV6-6 and TRBJ2-3; 8 nucleotides agree with TRBD1. This CDR3 spans 14 amino acids. V dropped 5 bases and J dropped 8; count of bases not matched to a gene: 9. Germline CDR1 is MNHNY and CDR2 is SVGAGI (reference sequence). CDR3 region: CASSNLAGGTTQYF. In DNA, the CDR3 is TGTGCCAGCAGTAACTTGGCAGGGGGCACTACGCAGTATTTT.

The chain recombines TRBV4-1 with TRBJ2-7; no reliable D call. Germline CDR1 reads MGHRA; CDR2 reads YSYEKL. The CDR3 is made up of 15 amino acids. V was clipped by 1 base and J by 0 bases, with 10 bases between them. In DNA form, the CDR3 reads TGCGCCAGCAGCCAAGGAGCCCACAGCTCCTACGAGCAGTACTTC. Its protein is CASSQGAHSSYEQYF.

The genes are TRBV18 and TRBJ1-4; possible D gene TRBD1, 5 bases. Germline CDR1 reads KGHSH; CDR2 reads LQKENI. The CDR3 covers 13 residues. Trimming shortened V by 5 bases and J by 8 bases, and 12 bases separated the two germline ends. This CDR3 is CASSSQGGEKLFF. As DNA, the CDR3 is TGTGCCAGCTCATCCCAGGGTGGGGAAAAACTGTTTTTT.